This entry concerns a single TCR beta chain. These data originate in a study of T cell responses to AZD1222 COVID-19 vaccine. Whole-study context: Second-dose timings of about 4 or about 12 weeks were pooled.

Assay used: immunoSEQ multiplex PCR; TCRdb lists only in-frame clones, some missing. The table includes about 110,000 clones, roughly 88% detected once. CDR3 size: 15 residues. Germline V gives CDR1 SGHAT, CDR2 FQNNGV. Trimming took 5 bases from V and 0 from J, leaving 13 bases between them. The chain joins TRBV11-2 to TRBJ1-2; possible D gene TRBD1, 5 bases. The specimen was peripheral blood, collected on day 0 of AZD1222 vaccination. The receptor was derived from an adult in good health. CDR3 sequence: CASSQGTAANYGYTF. The CDR3 DNA sequence: TGTGCCAGCAGCCAAGGGACGGCAGCTAACTATGGCTACACCTTC. The full variable domain, its missing parts supplied by reference TRBV11-2 and TRBJ1-2, is EAGVAQSPRYKIIEKRQSVAFWCNPISGHATLYWYQQILGQGPKLLIQFQNNGVVDDSQLPKDRFSAERLKGVDSTLKIQPAKLEDSAVYLCASSQGTAANYGYTFGSGTRLTVV.